This TCR beta chain was identified in a study of blood T cell repertoires in COVID-19. TCRdb's copy holds only in-frame clones and misses some; the assay was immunoSEQ multiplex PCR. The repertoire holds tens of thousands of clones, with roughly 85% as singletons. CDR3 length equals 15 residues. The germline gives CDR1 MGHRA, CDR2 YSYEKL. V dropped 3 bases and J dropped 5; count of bases not matched to a gene: 10. Sequenced: peripheral blood. The V and J genes are TRBV4-1 and TRBJ2-7; 7 bases map to TRBD1. This TCR was sampled from a human donor in a cohort sampled during active COVID-19. CDR3 in amino acids: CASSQMTGTANEQYF. CDR3 in DNA: TGCGCCAGCAGCCAGATGACAGGGACCGCCAACGAGCAGTACTTC.